Given below is one T cell receptor (beta chain) in context. Repertoires were generated with immunoSEQ multiplex PCR, while TCRdb's copy carries only in-frame clones and drops some. The sample records around 31,000 clones, 90% to 95% being singletons. Cells defined as naive were viable CD3+CD4+ or CD3+CD8+ and CCR7+CD45RA+CD45RO-CD95-CD27+CD28+. These data belong to a study of T cells after posttransplantation cyclophosphamide. The CDR3 covers 16 residues. The J segment lost 6 bases and the V segment lost 0 bases, leaving 7 bases of the junction unmatched. Germline V gives CDR1 SNHLY, CDR2 FYNNEI. The sequenced sample consisted of naive CD4+ T cells sorted from blood. The receptor's source is a man aged 30 to 45 in good health and a related stem cell transplant donor. The rearrangement uses TRBV2 and TRBJ1-5, with 8 bases lining up with TRBD1. The CDR3: CASSEAAGGWGQPQHF. CDR3 nucleotides: TGTGCCAGCAGTGAAGCGGCAGGGGGCTGGGGTCAGCCCCAGCATTTT.